This is a list of T cell receptor beta chains from one sample in a study of blood T cells in healthy people across ages. TCRdb redid the calling of the 5' RACE reads with MiXCR, one entry per CDR3 protein. The top ten hold around 11% of the sample, which has about 1.6 million distinct CDR3 sequences, roughly 32% seen once. Sequencing was carried out using blood. The receptors here all came from a woman in her twenties or thirties in good health. The CDR3 runs from the conserved cysteine through the conserved F or W. The D gene is left open where the match is weak. The size of a clone is reported for some rows only, either as once, few or many, or as a class for expanded clones.

D gene | J gene | clone size | CDR3 length | V gene | CDR3 protein | CDR3 DNA
NA | TRBJ2-2 | NA | 13 | TRBV12-3/TRBV12-4 | CASTDPNTGELFF | TGTGCCAGCACGGACCCCAACACCGGGGAGCTGTTTTTT
NA | TRBJ2-1 | NA | 12 | TRBV6-2/TRBV6-3 | CASSYPDLKQFF | TGTGCCAGCAGTTATCCGGACCTCAAGCAGTTCTTC
NA | TRBJ2-5 | few | 16 | TRBV5-6 | CASSLEFGRGLREQYF | TGTGCCAGCAGCTTGGAATTTGGGAGGGGGCTGAGGGAGCAGTACTTC
NA | TRBJ2-6 | NA | 18 | TRBV5-4 | CASSLRLGLQAGANVLTF | TGTGCCAGCAGCTTGAGACTCGGACTCCAGGCTGGGGCCAACGTCCTGACTTTC
TRBD1 | TRBJ2-2 | NA | 15 | TRBV15 | CATSLRGRATGELFF | TGTGCCACCAGTCTCAGGGGGCGAGCCACCGGGGAGCTGTTTTTT
TRBD2 | TRBJ2-7 | NA | 18 | TRBV5-5 | CVSSLAEAGGPKVYEQYF | TGTGTCAGCAGCTTGGCCGAGGCGGGGGGGCCTAAGGTGTACGAGCAGTACTTC
TRBD2 | TRBJ2-1 | NA | 15 | TRBV5-1 | CASSSGTSGIGEQFF | TGCGCCAGCAGTAGTGGGACTAGCGGGATAGGTGAGCAGTTCTTC
NA | TRBJ2-5 | few | 14 | TRBV5-1 | CASSRDQSGETQYF | TGCGCCAGCAGCAGGGACCAGTCTGGGGAGACCCAGTACTTC
TRBD1 | TRBJ2-7 | NA | 17 | TRBV2 | CASSLGDSTGGSYEQYF | TGTGCCAGCAGTCTCGGGGATTCGACAGGGGGATCCTACGAGCAGTACTTC
NA | TRBJ2-4 | few | 16 | TRBV6-1 | CASSEAAGSSKNIQYF | TGTGCCAGCAGTGAAGCGGCGGGATCCTCCAAAAACATTCAGTACTTC
TRBD1 | TRBJ1-3 | NA | 16 | TRBV4-2 | CASGPLSDRAGNTIYF | TGTGCCAGCGGCCCTCTCTCGGACAGGGCGGGAAACACCATATATTTT
NA | TRBJ2-5 | NA | 15 | TRBV7-2 | CASSLARGLQETQYF | TGTGCCAGCAGCTTAGCGAGGGGACTCCAAGAGACCCAGTACTTC
TRBD1 | TRBJ1-5 | few | 15 | TRBV12-3/TRBV12-4 | CASSFRQGINQPQHF | TGTGCCAGCAGTTTCCGACAGGGGATCAATCAGCCCCAGCATTTT
TRBD1 | TRBJ1-2 | NA | 18 | TRBV27 | CASSLSRGGQAPRNGYTF | TGTGCCAGCAGTTTAAGCCGTGGGGGACAGGCCCCTAGGAATGGCTACACCTTC
NA | TRBJ2-5 | many | 13 | TRBV4-2 | CASSQRRGETQYF | TGTGCCAGCAGCCAACGTAGAGGAGAGACCCAGTACTTC
NA | TRBJ2-5 | NA | 14 | TRBV14 | CASSQDGGWETQYF | TGTGCCAGCAGCCAAGATGGCGGCTGGGAGACCCAGTACTTC
NA | TRBJ2-3 | NA | 15 | TRBV7-9 | CASSSYRDLTDTQYF | TGTGCCAGCAGCTCTTACAGGGATTTGACAGATACGCAGTATTTT
TRBD2 | TRBJ2-3 | NA | 17 | TRBV27 | CASSSLGSGGPGNTQYF | TGTGCCAGCAGTTCCCTAGGAAGCGGGGGACCAGGGAATACGCAGTATTTT
NA | TRBJ1-2 | few | 12 | TRBV9 | CASKGAAYGYTF | TGTGCCAGCAAGGGCGCGGCCTATGGCTACACCTTC
TRBD1 | TRBJ1-1 | few | 17 | TRBV28 | CASSLTGLQSMNTEAFF | TGTGCCAGCAGCCTGACAGGGCTACAAAGTATGAACACTGAAGCTTTCTTT
NA | TRBJ2-7 | few | 12 | TRBV6-1 | CASDGLRYEQYF | TGTGCCAGCGACGGACTCCGCTACGAGCAGTACTTC
TRBD1 | TRBJ2-7 | once | 15 | TRBV11-2 | CASSSPGQVSHEQYF | TGTGCCAGCAGCTCGCCGGGACAGGTCTCCCACGAGCAGTACTTC
NA | TRBJ1-5 | NA | 14 | TRBV20-1 | CSARSHVSNQPQHF | TGCAGTGCTAGGAGTCATGTTAGCAATCAGCCCCAGCATTTT
NA | TRBJ2-5 | NA | 15 | TRBV6-5 | CASNYSFETQETQYF | TGTGCCAGCAATTACTCGTTCGAAACCCAAGAGACCCAGTACTTC
TRBD2 | TRBJ2-7 | few | 14 | TRBV28 | CASSYATSAYEQYF | TGTGCCAGCAGTTATGCGACTAGCGCCTACGAGCAGTACTTC
NA | TRBJ2-1 | NA | 14 | TRBV12-3/TRBV12-4 | CASRNGPSGNEQFF | TGTGCCAGCAGAAACGGGCCATCGGGGAATGAGCAGTTCTTC
TRBD2 | TRBJ2-1 | many | 15 | TRBV27 | CASSSGLAVYNEQFF | TGTGCCAGCAGCTCGGGACTAGCAGTCTACAATGAGCAGTTCTTC